This TCR beta chain was profiled in a study of T cells in Graves' hyperthyroidism and ophthalmopathy. Study summary: Peripheral blood was acquired at first diagnosis, ahead of any therapy whatsoever.

Out of over 7.5 ml of fresh peripheral blood came the PBMCs. TCR beta CDR3 region amplification was performed from RNA transcripts. Primed by the HTBI set, a first-round RT-PCR was run on the TCR CDR3. Each CDR3 protein is one row after TCRdb ran MiXCR on the multiplex PCR reads. This table has approximately 600,000 distinct CDR3 sequences, 14% appearing once. This clonotype was counted many times. CDR3 length: 15 amino acids. Germline CDR1 is SEHNR and CDR2 is FQNEAQ (reference sequence). V gave up 4 bases and J gave up 2 bases, with 15 bases separating them. This chain uses TRBV7-9 with TRBJ2-7, with D possibly being TRBD1 or TRBD2 (6 bases each). The source of this sequence is a woman aged 18 to 35 with Graves' ophthalmopathy. Sequenced material: blood. The CDR3 sequence is CASSSLQGGTYEQYF. The CDR3 nucleotides read TGTGCCAGCAGCTCGCTACAGGGAGGAACCTACGAGCAGTACTTC.